This T cell receptor (beta chain) came from a study of T cell responses to AZD1222 COVID-19 vaccine. Overall study findings and caveats: Every sample of the repertoires postdated the peak T cell response. Reports say nearly half of spike-specific TCRs go after unmutated variant regions. The donor group comprised mostly white British people and more females; the analysis possibly underestimated clonal diversity.

About this clone: What it recognizes is unknown.

Generated by immunoSEQ multiplex PCR, the TCRdb table keeps only in-frame clones and is missing some. Of 130,000 or so clones in the sample, more than 80% were seen once. The sample consisted of peripheral blood, taken 28 days after the second dose of the MenACWY control vaccine. The TCR comes from an adult who received the MenACWY meningococcal vaccine as a control.

This chain's CDR3 is CAISGQGGGYTF. CDR3 coding DNA: TGTGCCATCAGTGGACAGGGCGGCGGCTACACCTTC. The chain is built from TRBV10-3 and TRBJ1-2; 7 positions agree with TRBD1. V shed 4 bases and J 8 bases; nucleotides not matched to a gene: 4. CDR1 is ENHRY and CDR2 is SYGVKD in the germline V gene. There are 12 residues in the CDR3.